This T cell receptor beta chain was sequenced in a study of cytomegalovirus exposure and HLA in healthy donors. Study-level findings and limits: Later analysis placed DRB1 highest and HLA-C lowest in TCR association rates, which differed by HLA locus.

This CDR3 is built from 15 residues. CDR1 is PRHDT, CDR2 FYEKMQ, per germline (reference sequence). Both 60 Vbeta primers and 13 Jbeta primers went into the PCR. Sequencing used immunoSEQ multiplex PCR; TCRdb keeps in-frame clones, though not all of them. This table holds around 140,000 clones, 60% to 85% found once. With respect to this clone: The antigen is unknown.

Each of the donors was a healthy bone marrow donor. The origin of this receptor is a female donor in good health and CMV-seropositive. Sequences were obtained from PBMCs. This chain joins TRBV13 and TRBJ2-5, with 7 bases matching TRBD1. The J call may be in error: the DNA end matches TRBJ2-7 better. The CDR3 loop reads CASSLNRGPSYEQYF. As DNA, the CDR3 is TGTGCCAGCAGCTTAAACAGGGGTCCTTCCTACGAGCAGTACTTC.